This T cell receptor (beta chain) was captured in a study of T cells in Graves' hyperthyroidism and ophthalmopathy. The wider study: Staff took peripheral blood when the initial diagnosis was made, before any treatment began.

RNA transcripts gave rise to amplified TCR beta CDR3 regions. First-round RT-PCR of the TCR CDR3 relied on the HTBI primer set. Using its own MiXCR run on the multiplex PCR reads, TCRdb lists one record per CDR3 protein. The sample holds 330,000 or so distinct CDR3 sequences, approximately 18% seen once. Ophthalmopathy in the patients scored at least 3 on Clinical Activity Score and at least 4 on NOSPECS grade, lasting under 3 months. The CDR3 contains 17 residues. CDR1 is DFQATT, CDR2 SNEGSKA, per germline (reference sequence). The V gene lost 6 bases and the J gene lost 1 base, with 24 bases spanning the gap. This clonotype has ten or more counts.

What was sequenced was blood. The receptor's source is a middle-aged man with Graves' ophthalmopathy. The chain employs TRBV20-1 and TRBJ1-1, with D possibly matching TRBD1 (6 bases). This chain's CDR3 is CSAPGGALKAGNTEAFF. Written as DNA, the CDR3 is TGCAGTGCCCCCGGGGGGGCCCTCAAGGCGGGGAACACTGAAGCTTTCTTT.